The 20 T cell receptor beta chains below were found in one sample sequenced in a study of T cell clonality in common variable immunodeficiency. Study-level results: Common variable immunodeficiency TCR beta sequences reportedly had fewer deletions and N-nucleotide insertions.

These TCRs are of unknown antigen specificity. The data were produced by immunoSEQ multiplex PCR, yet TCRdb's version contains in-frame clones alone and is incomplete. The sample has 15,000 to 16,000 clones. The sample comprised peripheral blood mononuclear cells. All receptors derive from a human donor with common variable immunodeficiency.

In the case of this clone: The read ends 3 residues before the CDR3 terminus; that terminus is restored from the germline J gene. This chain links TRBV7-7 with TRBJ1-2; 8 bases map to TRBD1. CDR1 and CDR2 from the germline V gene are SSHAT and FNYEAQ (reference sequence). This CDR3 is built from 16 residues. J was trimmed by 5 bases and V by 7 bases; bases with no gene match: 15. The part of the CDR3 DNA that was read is TGTGCCAGCACCCAACGGGACAGGTCCTTATTATATGGC. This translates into CASTQRDRSLLYG. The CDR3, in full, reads CASTQRDRSLLYGYTF.

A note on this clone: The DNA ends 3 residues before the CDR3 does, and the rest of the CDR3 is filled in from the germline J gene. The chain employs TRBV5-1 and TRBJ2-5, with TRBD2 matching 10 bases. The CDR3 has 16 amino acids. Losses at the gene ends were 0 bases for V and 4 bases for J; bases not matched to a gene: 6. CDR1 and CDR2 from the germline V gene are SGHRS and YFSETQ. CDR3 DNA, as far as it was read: TGCGCCAGCAGCTTGGCCCTAGCGGGAGTAAGAGAGACC. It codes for CASSLALAGVRET. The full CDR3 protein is CASSLALAGVRETQYF.

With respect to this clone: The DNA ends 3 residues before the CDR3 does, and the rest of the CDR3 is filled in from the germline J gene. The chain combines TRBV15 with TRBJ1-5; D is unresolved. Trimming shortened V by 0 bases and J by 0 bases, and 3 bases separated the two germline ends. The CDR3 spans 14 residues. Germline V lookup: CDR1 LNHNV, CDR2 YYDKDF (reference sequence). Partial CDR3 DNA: TGTGCCACCAGCAGAGAGTATAGCAATCAGCCC. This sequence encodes CATSREYSNQP. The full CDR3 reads CATSREYSNQPQHF.

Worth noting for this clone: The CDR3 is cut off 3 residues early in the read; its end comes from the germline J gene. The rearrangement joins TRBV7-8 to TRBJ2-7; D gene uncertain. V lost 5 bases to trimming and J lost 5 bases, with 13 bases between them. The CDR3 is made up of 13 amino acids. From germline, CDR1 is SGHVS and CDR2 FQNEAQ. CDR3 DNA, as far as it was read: TGTGCCAGCAGCCCGGGTTTTCAGAACGAG. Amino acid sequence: CASSPGFQNE. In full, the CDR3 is CASSPGFQNEQYF.

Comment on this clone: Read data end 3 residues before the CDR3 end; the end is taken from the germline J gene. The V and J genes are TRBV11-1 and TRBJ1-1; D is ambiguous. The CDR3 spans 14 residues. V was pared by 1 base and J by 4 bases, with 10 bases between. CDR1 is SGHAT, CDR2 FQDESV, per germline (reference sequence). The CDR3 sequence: CASSLGQAGTEAFF. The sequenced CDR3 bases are TGTGCCAGCAGCTTAGGGCAGGCCGGCACTGAA.

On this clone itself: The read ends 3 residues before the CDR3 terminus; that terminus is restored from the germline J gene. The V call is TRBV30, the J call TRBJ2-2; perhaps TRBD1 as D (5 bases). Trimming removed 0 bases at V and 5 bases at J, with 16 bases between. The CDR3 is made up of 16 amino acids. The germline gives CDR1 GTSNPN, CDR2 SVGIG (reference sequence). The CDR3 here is CAWSVPSRVETGELFF. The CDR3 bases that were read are TGTGCCTGGAGTGTACCCAGCAGGGTAGAGACCGGGGAG.

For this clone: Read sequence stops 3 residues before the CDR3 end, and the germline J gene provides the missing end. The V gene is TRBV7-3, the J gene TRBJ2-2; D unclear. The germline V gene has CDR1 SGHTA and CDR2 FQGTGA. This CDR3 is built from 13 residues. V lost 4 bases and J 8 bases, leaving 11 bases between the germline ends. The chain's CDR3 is CASSSTQGGELFF. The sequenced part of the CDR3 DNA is TGTGCCAGCAGCTCCACCCAAGGTGGGGAG.

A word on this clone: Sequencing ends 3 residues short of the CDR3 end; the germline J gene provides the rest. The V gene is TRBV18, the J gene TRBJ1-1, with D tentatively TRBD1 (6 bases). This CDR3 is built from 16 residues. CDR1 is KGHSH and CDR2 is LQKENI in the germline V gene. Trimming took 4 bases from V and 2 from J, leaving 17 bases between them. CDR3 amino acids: CASSRDAGAANTEAFF. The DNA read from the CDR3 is TGTGCCAGCTCACGTGATGCAGGGGCCGCAAACACTGAA. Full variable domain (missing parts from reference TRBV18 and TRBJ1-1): NAGVMQNPRHLVRRRGQEARLRCSPMKGHSHVYWYRQLPEEGLKFMVYLQKENIIDESGMPKERFSAEFPKEGPSILRIQQVVRGDSAAYFCASSRDAGAANTEAFFGQGTRLTVV.

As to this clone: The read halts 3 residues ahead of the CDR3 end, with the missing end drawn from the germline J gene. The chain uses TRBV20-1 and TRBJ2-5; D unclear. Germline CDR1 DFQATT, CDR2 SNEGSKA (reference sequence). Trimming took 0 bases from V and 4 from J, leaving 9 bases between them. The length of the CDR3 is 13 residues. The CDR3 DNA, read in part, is TGCAGTGCTAGAGATGACAAGGGAGAGACC. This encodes CSARDDKGET. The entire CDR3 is CSARDDKGETQYF.

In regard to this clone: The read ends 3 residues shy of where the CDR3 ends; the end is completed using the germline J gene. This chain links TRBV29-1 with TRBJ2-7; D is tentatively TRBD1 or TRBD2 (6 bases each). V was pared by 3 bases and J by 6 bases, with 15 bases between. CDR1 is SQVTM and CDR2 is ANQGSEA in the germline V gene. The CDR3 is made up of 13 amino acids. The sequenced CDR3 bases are TGCAGCGTTGAGGCAGGGGAGGCTACCGAG. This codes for CSVEAGEATE. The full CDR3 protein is CSVEAGEATEQYF.

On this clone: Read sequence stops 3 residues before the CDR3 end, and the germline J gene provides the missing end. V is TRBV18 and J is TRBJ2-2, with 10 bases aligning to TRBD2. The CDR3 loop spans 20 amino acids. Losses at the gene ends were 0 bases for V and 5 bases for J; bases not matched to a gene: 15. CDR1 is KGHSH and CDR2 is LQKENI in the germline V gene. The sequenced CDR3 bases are TGTGCCAGCTCACCACCACTTTTAAGCGGGAGGGCCGAATATACCGGGGAG. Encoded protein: CASSPPLLSGRAEYTGE. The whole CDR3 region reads CASSPPLLSGRAEYTGELFF.

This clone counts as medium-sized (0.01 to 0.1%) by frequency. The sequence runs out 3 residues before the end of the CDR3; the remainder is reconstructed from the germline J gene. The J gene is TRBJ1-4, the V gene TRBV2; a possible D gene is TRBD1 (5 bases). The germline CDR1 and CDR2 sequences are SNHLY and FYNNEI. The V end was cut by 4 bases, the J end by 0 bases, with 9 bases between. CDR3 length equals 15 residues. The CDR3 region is CASSGQSTTNEKLFF. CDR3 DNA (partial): TGTGCCAGCAGTGGACAGTCGACAACTAATGAAAAA.

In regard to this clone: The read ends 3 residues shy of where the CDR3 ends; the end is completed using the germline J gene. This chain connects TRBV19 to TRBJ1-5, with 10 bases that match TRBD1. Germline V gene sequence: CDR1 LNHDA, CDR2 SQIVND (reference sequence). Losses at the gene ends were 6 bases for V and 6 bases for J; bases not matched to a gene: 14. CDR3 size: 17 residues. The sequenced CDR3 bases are TGTGCCAGTAGCGGAGGGACAGGGGAGGGCTGGGGTCAGCCC. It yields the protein CASSGGTGEGWGQP. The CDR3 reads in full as CASSGGTGEGWGQPQHF.

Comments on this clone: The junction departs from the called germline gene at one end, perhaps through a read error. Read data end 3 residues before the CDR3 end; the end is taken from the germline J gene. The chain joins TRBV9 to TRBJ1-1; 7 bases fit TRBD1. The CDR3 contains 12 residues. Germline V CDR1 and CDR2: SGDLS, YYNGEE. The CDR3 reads CAGSPPGTVAFF. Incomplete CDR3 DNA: TGTGCCGGCAGCCCTCCCGGGACAGTG.

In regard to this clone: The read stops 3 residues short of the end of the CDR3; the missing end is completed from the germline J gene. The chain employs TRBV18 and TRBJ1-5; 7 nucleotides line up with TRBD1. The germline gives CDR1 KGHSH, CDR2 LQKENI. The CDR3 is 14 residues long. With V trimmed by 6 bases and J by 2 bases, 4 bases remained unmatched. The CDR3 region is CASSRGTGNQPQHF. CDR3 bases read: TGTGCCAGCTCGCGCGGGACAGGCAATCAGCCC.

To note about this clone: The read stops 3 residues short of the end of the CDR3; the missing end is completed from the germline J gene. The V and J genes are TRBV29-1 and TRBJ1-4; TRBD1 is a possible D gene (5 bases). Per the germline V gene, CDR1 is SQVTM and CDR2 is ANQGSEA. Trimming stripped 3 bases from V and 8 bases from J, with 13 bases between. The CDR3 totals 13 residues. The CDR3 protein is CSVDPGHGEKLFF. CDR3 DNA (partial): TGCAGCGTTGATCCAGGGCACGGGGAAAAA. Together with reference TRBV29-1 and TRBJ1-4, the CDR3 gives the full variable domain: SAVISQKPSRDICQRGTSLTIQCQVDSQVTMMFWYRQQPGQSLTLIATANQGSEATYESGFVIDKFPISRPNLTFSTLTVSNMSPEDSSIYLCSVDPGHGEKLFFGSGTQLSVL.

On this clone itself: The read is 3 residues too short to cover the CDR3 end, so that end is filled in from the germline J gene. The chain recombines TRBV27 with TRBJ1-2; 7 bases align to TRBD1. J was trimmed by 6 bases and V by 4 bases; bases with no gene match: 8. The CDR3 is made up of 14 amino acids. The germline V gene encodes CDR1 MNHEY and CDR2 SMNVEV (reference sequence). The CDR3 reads CASSYRQGFHGYTF. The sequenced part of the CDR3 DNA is TGTGCCAGCAGTTATCGACAGGGTTTCCATGGC.

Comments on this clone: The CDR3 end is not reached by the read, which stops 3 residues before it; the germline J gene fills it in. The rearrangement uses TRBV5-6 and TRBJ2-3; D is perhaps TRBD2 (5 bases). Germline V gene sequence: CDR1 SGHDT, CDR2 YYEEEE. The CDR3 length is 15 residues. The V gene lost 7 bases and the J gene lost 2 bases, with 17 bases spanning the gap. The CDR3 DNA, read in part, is TGTGCCAGCTTCGCACTAAGCGGTTACACAGATACG. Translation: CASFALSGYTDT. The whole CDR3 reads CASFALSGYTDTQYF. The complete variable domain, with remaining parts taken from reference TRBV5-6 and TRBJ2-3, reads DAGVTQSPTHLIKTRGQQVTLRCSPKSGHDTVSWYQQALGQGPQFIFQYYEEEERQRGNFPDRFSGHQFPNYSSELNVNALLLGDSALYLCASFALSGYTDTQYFGPGTRLTVL.

The part of the CDR3 DNA that was read is TGTGCCAGCTCACCACTGAGTGAGGGGGCAAAAAGGAACACTGAA. It codes for CASSPLSEGAKRNTE. The full-length CDR3 reads as CASSPLSEGAKRNTEAFF. The chain couples TRBV18 to TRBJ1-1; 7 positions agree with TRBD1. The read stops 3 residues short of the end of the CDR3; the missing end is completed from the germline J gene. Germline values: CDR1 KGHSH, CDR2 LQKENI. The CDR3 totals 18 residues. V was clipped by 1 base and J by 1 base; unmatched bases: 12. Drawing the rest from reference TRBV18 and TRBJ1-1, the complete variable domain is NAGVMQNPRHLVRRRGQEARLRCSPMKGHSHVYWYRQLPEEGLKFMVYLQKENIIDESGMPKERFSAEFPKEGPSILRIQQVVRGDSAAYFCASSPLSEGAKRNTEAFFGQGTRLTVV.

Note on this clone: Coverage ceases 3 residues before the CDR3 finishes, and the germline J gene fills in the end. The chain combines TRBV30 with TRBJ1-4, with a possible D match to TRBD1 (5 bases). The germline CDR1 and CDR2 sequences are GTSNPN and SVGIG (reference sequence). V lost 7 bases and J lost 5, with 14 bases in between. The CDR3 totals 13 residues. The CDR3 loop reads CASGQGGNEKLFF. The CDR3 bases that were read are TGTGCCTCTGGCCAGGGTGGCAATGAAAAA. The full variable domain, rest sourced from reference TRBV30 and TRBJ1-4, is SQTIHQWPATLVQPVGSPLSLECTVEGTSNPNLYWYRQAAGRGLQLLFYSVGIGQISSEVPQNLSASRPQDRQFILSSKKLLLSDSGFYLCASGQGGNEKLFFGSGTQLSVL.